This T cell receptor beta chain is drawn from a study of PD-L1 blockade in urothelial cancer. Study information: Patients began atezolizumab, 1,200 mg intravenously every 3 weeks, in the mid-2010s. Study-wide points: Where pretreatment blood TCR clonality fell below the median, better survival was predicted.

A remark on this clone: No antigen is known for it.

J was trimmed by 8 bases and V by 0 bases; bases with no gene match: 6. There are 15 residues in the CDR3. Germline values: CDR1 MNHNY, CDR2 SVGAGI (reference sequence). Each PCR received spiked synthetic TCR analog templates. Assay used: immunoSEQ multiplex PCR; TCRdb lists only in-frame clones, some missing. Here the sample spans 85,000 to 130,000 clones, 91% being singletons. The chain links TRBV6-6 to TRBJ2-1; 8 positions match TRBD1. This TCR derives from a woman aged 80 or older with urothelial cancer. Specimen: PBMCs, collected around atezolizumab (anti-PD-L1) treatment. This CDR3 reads CASSYSAGGNYEQFF. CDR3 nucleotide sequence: TGTGCCAGCAGTTACTCGGCAGGGGGCAACTATGAGCAGTTCTTC.